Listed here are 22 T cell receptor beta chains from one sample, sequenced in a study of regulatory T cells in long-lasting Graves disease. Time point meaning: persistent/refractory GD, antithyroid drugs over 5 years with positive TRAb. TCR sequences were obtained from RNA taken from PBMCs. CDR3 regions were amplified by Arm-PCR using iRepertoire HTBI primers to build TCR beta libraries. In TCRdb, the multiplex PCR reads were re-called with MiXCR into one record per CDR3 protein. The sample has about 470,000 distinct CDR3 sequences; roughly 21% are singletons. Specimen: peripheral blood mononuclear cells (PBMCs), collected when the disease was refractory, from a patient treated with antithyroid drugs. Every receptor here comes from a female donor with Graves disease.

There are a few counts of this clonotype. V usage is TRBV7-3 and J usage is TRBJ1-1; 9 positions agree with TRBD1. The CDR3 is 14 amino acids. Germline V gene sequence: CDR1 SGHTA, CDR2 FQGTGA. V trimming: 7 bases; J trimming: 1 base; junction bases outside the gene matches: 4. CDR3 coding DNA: TGTGCCAGCACCGAGGGACAGGGGAACACTGAAGCTTTCTTT. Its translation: CASTEGQGNTEAFF.

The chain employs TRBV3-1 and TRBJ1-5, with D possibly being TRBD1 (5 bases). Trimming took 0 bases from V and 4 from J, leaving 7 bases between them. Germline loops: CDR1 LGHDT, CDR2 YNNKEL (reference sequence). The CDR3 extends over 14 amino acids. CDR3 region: CASSQEGQNQPQHF. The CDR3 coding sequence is TGTGCCAGCAGCCAAGAGGGGCAGAATCAGCCCCAGCATTTT.

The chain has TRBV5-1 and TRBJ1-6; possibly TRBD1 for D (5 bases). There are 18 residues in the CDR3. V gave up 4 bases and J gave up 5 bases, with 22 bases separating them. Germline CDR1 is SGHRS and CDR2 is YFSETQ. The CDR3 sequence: CASSPNTIGAVDNSPLHF. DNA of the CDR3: TGCGCCAGCAGCCCCAATACGATCGGGGCGGTGGATAATTCACCCCTCCACTTT.

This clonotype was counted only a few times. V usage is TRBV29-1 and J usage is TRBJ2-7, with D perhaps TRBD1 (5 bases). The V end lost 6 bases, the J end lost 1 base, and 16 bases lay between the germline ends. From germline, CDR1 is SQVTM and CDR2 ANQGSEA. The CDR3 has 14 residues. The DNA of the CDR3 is TGCAGCGTCGCCCTGGGGCACCGATCCTACGAGCAGTACTTC. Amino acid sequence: CSVALGHRSYEQYF.

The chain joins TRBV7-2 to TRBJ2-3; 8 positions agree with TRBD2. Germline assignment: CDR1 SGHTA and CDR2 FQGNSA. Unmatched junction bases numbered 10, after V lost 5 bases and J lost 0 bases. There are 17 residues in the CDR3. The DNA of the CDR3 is TGTGCCAGCAGCCCCGTCGGGGGGGGTTACAGCACAGATACGCAGTATTTT. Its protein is CASSPVGGGYSTDTQYF.

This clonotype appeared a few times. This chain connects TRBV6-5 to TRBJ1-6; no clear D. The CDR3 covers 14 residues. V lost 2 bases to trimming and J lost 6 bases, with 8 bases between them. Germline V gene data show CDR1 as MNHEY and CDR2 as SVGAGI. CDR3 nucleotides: TGTGCCAGCAGTTACCAAGGACTTAATTCACCCCTCCACTTT. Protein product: CASSYQGLNSPLHF.

This CDR3 reads CASTHSQYSGANVLTF. The CDR3 region has the DNA TGTGCCAGTACCCATTCCCAGTACTCTGGGGCCAACGTCCTGACTTTC. The chain couples TRBV19 to TRBJ2-6; D ambiguous. The germline V and J ends were trimmed by 7 bases and 0 bases, with 13 bases remaining between them. The germline CDR1 and CDR2 sequences are LNHDA and SQIVND (reference sequence). The CDR3 spans 16 residues.

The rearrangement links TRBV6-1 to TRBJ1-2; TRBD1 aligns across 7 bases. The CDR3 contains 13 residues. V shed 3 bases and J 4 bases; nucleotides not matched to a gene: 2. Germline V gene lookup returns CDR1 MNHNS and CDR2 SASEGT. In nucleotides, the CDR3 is TGTGCCAGCAGTGAGGGACAGCTCTATGGCTACACCTTC. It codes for CASSEGQLYGYTF.

CDR3 coding DNA: TGTGCCAGCGAGACAGGGGCTGGAAACACCATATATTTT. It is translated as CASETGAGNTIYF. V is TRBV6-1 and J is TRBJ1-3; TRBD1 aligns across 8 bases. V shed 8 bases and J 2 bases; nucleotides not matched to a gene: 2. CDR1 is MNHNS, CDR2 SASEGT, per germline. The CDR3 runs to 13 residues.

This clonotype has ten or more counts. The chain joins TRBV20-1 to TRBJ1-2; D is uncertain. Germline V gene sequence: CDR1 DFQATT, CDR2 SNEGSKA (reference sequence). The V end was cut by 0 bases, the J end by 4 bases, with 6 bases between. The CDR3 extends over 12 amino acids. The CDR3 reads CSARDSSYGYTF. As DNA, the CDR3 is TGCAGTGCTAGAGACTCCTCCTATGGCTACACCTTC.

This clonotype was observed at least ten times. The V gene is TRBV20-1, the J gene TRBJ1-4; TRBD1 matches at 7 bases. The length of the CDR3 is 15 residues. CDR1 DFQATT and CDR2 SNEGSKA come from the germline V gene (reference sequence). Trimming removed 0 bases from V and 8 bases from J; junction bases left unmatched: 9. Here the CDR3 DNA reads TGCAGTGCTAGAGACTCGACAGGGCGGACGGAAAAACTGTTTTTT. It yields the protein CSARDSTGRTEKLFF.

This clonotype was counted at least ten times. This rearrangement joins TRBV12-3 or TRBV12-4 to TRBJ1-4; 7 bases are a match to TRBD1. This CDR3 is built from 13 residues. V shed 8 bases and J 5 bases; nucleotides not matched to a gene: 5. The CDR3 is CASLDRANEKLFF. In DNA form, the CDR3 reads TGTGCCAGCCTAGACAGGGCAAATGAAAAACTGTTTTTT.

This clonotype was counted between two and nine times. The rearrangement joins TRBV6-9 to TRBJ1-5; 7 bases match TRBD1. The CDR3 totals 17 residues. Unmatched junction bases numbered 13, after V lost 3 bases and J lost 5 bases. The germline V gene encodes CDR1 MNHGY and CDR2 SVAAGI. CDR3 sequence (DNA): TGTGCCAGCAGTTACTTTGACAGGGTTAGAGAAGATCAGCCCCAGCATTTT. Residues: CASSYFDRVREDQPQHF.

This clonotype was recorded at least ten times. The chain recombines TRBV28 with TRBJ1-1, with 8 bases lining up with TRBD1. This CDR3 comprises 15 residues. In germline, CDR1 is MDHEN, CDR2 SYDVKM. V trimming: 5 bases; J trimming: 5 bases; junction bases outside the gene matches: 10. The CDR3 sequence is CASSTRQGARTEAFF. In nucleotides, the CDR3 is TGTGCCAGCAGTACCAGGCAGGGGGCGCGGACTGAAGCTTTCTTT.

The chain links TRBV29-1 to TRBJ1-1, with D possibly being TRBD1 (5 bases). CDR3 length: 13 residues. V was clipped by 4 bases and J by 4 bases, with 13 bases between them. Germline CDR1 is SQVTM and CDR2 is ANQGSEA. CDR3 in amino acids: CSVAVGGVTEAFF. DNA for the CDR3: TGCAGCGTTGCGGTTGGGGGGGTCACTGAAGCTTTCTTT.

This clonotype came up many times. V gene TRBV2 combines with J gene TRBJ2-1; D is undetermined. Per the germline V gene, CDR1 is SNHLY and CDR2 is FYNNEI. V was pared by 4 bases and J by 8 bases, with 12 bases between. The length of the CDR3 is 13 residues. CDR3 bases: TGTGCCAGCAGTGGTGACTTGGCCGATGAGCAGTTCTTC. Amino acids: CASSGDLADEQFF.

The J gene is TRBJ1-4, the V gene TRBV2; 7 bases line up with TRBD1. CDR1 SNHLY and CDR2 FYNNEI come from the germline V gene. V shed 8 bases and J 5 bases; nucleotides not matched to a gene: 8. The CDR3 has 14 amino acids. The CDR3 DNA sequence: TGTGCCAGCGAGTACAGGGGCTTAAATGAAAAACTGTTTTTT. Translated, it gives CASEYRGLNEKLFF.

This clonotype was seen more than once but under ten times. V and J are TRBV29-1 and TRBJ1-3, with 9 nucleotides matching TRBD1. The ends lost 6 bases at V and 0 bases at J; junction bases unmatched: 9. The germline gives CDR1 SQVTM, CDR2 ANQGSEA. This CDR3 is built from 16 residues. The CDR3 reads CSVRDREFNSGNTIYF. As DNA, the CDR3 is TGCAGCGTCCGGGACAGGGAATTTAACTCTGGAAACACCATATATTTT.

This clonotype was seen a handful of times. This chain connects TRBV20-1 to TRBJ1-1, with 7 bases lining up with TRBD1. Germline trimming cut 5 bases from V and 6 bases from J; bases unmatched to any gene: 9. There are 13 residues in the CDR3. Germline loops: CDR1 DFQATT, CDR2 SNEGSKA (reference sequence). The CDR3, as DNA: TGCAGTGCTTCATACCAGGGGGGGGCTGAAGCTTTCTTT. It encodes CSASYQGGAEAFF.

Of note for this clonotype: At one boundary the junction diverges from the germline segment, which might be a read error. CDR3 loop: CSARVYSGANYEQCF. The CDR3 bases are TGCAGTGCCAGAGTGTATAGCGGGGCTAACTACGAGCAGTGCTTC. The gene calls are TRBV20-1 and TRBJ2-7; TRBD2 matches 8 bases. The germline gives CDR1 DFQATT, CDR2 SNEGSKA (reference sequence). The length of the CDR3 is 15 residues.

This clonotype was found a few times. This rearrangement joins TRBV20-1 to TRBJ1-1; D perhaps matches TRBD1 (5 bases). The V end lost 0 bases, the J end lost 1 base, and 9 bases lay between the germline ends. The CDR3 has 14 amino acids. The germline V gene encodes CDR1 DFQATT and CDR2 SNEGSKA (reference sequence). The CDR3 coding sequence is TGCAGTGCTAGAGAGGGGACGGCGAACACTGAAGCTTTCTTT. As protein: CSAREGTANTEAFF.

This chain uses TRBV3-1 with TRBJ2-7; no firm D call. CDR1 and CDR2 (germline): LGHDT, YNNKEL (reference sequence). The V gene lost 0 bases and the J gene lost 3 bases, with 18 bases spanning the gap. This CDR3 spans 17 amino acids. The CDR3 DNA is TGTGCCAGCAGCCAAGATCCCAGTGACACGTTGTTCTACGAGCAGTACTTC. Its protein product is CASSQDPSDTLFYEQYF.